Judged by abundance, the clone carrying this TCR beta chain is medium-sized. The data derive from a study of blood T cell repertoires in COVID-19. Study in general: COVID-19 samples, acute and convalescent, were from the United States, Italy and Spain. T cells, B-cell-depleted T cells, or PBMCs provided the cDNA or gDNA that served as material.

The CDR3 totals 17 residues. Germline V CDR1 and CDR2: MDHEN, SYDVKM. The V and J ends lost 5 bases and 6 bases respectively, with 25 bases between them. Original processing notes: The authors estimated nucleated cell counts from reference gene primer amplification. Here immunoSEQ multiplex PCR was the method, and the copy in TCRdb shows in-frame clones only, minus some. V and J calls and clone size come straight from that table; D and trimming were deduced from the DNA. This table holds roughly 270,000 clones, roughly 85% found once. The chain employs TRBV28 and TRBJ1-2; a possible D gene is TRBD1 (5 bases). Sequencing was performed on peripheral blood. This TCR came from a man aged 45-60 years with active or convalescent COVID-19. CDR3 DNA sequence: TGTGCCAGCAGTCCCCCACCCCGGGTTCGGGGGACGGATGGCTACACCTTC. Translating it yields CASSPPPRVRGTDGYTF.